A selection of T cell receptor beta chains follows, all from one sample in a study of T cell responses to AZD1222 COVID-19 vaccine. Measured with immunoSEQ multiplex PCR; TCRdb has only the in-frame clones, and not every one. The data show 120,000 to 150,000 clones, with 91% seen just once and around 3.8% held by the top ten. The input for sequencing was peripheral blood, taken 28 days after the second AZD1222 dose. Receptors were obtained from an adult who received the AZD1222 COVID-19 vaccine. Both conserved end residues are part of each CDR3. The D gene is left open where the match is weak. Clone size is not always given. Where it is, it says once, few, many or a class for expanded clones.

j_gene	abundance	d_gene	v_gene	CDR3aa	CDR3nt
TRBJ1-2	.	.	TRBV3-1/TRBV3-2	CASSHVWDGLGYTF	TGTGCCAGCAGCCATGTCTGGGACGGCCTGGGCTACACCTTC
TRBJ2-7	.	.	TRBV29-1	CSVSGTDSYEQYF	TGCAGCGTTTCCGGGACGGACTCCTACGAGCAGTACTTC
TRBJ2-7	.	.	TRBV3-1/TRBV3-2	CASSTLLSYEQYF	TGTGCCAGCAGCACTCTTCTCTCCTACGAGCAGTACTTC
TRBJ2-1	.	TRBD2	TRBV18	CASSQGPGGNEQFF	TGTGCCAGCTCACAAGGGCCGGGGGGCAATGAGCAGTTCTTC
TRBJ1-4	.	TRBD1	TRBV7-9	CASSPSNRGAAGNEKLFF	TGTGCCAGCAGCCCCTCCAACAGGGGGGCTGCCGGTAATGAAAAACTGTTTTTT
TRBJ1-4	.	.	TRBV29-1	CSVEAPQVINEKLFF	TGCAGCGTTGAAGCGCCACAGGTGATTAATGAAAAACTGTTTTTT
TRBJ2-3	once	.	TRBV7-5	CARSLLGEEGTDTQYF	TGTGCCAGAAGCTTACTGGGGGAGGAGGGCACAGATACGCAGTATTTT
TRBJ1-1	.	.	TRBV10-3	CAITSRAGMNTEAFF	TGTGCCATCACCTCCCGCGCGGGGATGAACACTGAAGCTTTCTTT
TRBJ2-5	few	TRBD2	TRBV5-4	CASSGTSGQETQYF	TGTGCCAGCAGCGGGACTAGCGGCCAAGAGACCCAGTACTTC
TRBJ1-3	.	.	TRBV15	CATSGAGNTIYF	TGTGCCACATCGGGGGCTGGAAACACCATATATTTT
TRBJ1-5	.	.	TRBV6-5	CASSYKGGSNQPQHF	TGTGCCAGCAGTTACAAGGGGGGTTCCAATCAGCCCCAGCATTTT
TRBJ2-7	.	.	TRBV11-3	CASSLGGQTYEQYF	TGTGCCAGCAGCTTAGGTGGGCAGACCTACGAGCAGTACTTC
TRBJ1-4	.	TRBD1	TRBV5-1	CASSLGDRPNEKLFF	TGCGCCAGCAGCTTGGGGGACAGACCGAATGAAAAACTGTTTTTT
TRBJ1-4	once	.	TRBV30	CAWSVGGTNEKLFF	TGTGCCTGGAGTGTCGGGGGAACTAATGAAAAACTGTTTTTT
TRBJ1-1	.	.	TRBV7-6	CASSPGWNTEAFF	TGTGCCAGCAGTCCGGGGTGGAACACTGAAGCTTTCTTT
TRBJ2-6	once	.	TRBV7-9	CASSQVPSGANVLTF	TGTGCCAGCAGTCAGGTCCCCTCTGGGGCCAACGTCCTGACTTTC
TRBJ2-1	.	TRBD2	TRBV20-1	CSASAGVESYNEQFF	TGCAGTGCTAGTGCGGGGGTCGAATCCTACAATGAGCAGTTCTTC
TRBJ1-1	.	.	TRBV20-1	CSARQNTEAFF	TGCAGTGCTAGACAGAACACTGAAGCTTTCTTT
TRBJ1-1	.	.	TRBV6-5	CASSYSWRGTEAFF	TGTGCCAGCAGTTACTCATGGAGGGGAACTGAAGCTTTCTTT
TRBJ1-6	few	.	TRBV27	CASSLLGNEGDFNSPLHF	TGTGCCAGCAGTTTATTAGGGAACGAGGGGGACTTCAATTCACCCCTCCACTTT
TRBJ1-1	.	.	TRBV5-8	CASSFSSAEAFF	TGTGCCAGCAGCTTCTCGAGTGCTGAAGCTTTCTTT
TRBJ2-3	.	TRBD2	TRBV5-4	CASSPPGLAGGRTDTQYF	TGTGCCAGCAGCCCCCCGGGACTAGCGGGAGGCCGCACAGATACGCAGTATTTT
TRBJ1-1	.	TRBD1	TRBV27	CASSSGTGGDGTEAFF	TGTGCCAGCAGCTCCGGGACAGGGGGCGATGGTACTGAAGCTTTCTTT
TRBJ2-1	.	.	TRBV5-1	CASSLGDINNEQFF	TGCGCCAGCAGCTTGGGGGACATCAACAATGAGCAGTTCTTC
TRBJ1-2	.	.	TRBV19	CASSYDGYTF	TGTGCCAGTAGTTATGATGGCTACACCTTC
TRBJ2-7	.	TRBD1	TRBV9	CASSVGGTGNYEQYF	TGTGCCAGCAGCGTAGGGGGGACAGGGAACTACGAGCAGTACTTC
TRBJ1-2	.	.	TRBV20-1	CSARGGGYTF	TGCAGTGCTAGAGGGGGCGGCTACACCTTC
TRBJ2-7	.	.	TRBV7-2	CASSLRLDGLRGAYEQYF	TGTGCCAGCAGCTTAAGGTTGGACGGTCTGAGAGGGGCCTACGAGCAGTACTTC
TRBJ1-3	.	.	TRBV14	CASSHIPGGSVGNTIYF	TGTGCCAGCAGCCATATCCCCGGGGGCTCAGTCGGAAACACCATATATTTT
TRBJ1-3	.	TRBD1	TRBV11-2	CASSPRGLLGNTIYF	TGTGCCAGCAGCCCCAGGGGGCTTCTTGGAAACACCATATATTTT
TRBJ1-2	.	.	TRBV9	CASSRSQVPTAGFYGYTF	TGTGCCAGCAGCCGTTCCCAGGTCCCCACAGCCGGCTTCTATGGCTACACCTTC
TRBJ2-2	.	.	TRBV4-2	CASSQAGEANTGELFF	TGTGCCAGCAGCCAAGCGGGAGAAGCGAACACCGGGGAGCTGTTTTTT
TRBJ1-3	.	.	TRBV6-1	CASSEVGNTIYF	TGTGCCAGCAGTGAAGTGGGAAACACCATATATTTT
TRBJ2-7	.	TRBD1	TRBV4-1	CASSQSTGAGYEQYF	TGCGCCAGCAGCCAATCGACAGGGGCTGGCTACGAGCAGTACTTC
TRBJ1-2	.	.	TRBV5-4	CASSQGGFGYTF	TGTGCCAGCAGCCAAGGGGGGTTTGGCTACACCTTC